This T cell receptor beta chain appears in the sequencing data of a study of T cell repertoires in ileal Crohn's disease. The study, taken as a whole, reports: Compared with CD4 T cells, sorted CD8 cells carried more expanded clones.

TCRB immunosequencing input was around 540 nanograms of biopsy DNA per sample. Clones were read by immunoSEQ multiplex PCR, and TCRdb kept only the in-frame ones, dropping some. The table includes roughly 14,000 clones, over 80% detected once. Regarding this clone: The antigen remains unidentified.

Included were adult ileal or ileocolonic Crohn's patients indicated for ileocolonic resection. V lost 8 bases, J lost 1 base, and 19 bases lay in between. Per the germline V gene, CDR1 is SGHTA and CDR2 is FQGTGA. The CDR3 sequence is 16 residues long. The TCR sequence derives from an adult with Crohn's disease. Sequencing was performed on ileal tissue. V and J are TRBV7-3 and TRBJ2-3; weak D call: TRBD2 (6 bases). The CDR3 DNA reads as TGTGCCAGCCCTCTAGCGACGAACGAAGGCACAGATACGCAGTATTTT. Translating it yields CASPLATNEGTDTQYF.